Below, 21 T cell receptor beta chains from the same sample are listed, as sequenced in a study of OX40 agonist ivuxolimab in advanced cancers. Assay used: immunoSEQ multiplex PCR; TCRdb lists only in-frame clones, some missing. The sample lists about 70,000 clones, 85% to 90% occurring once. Specimen: CD4+ or CD8+ T cells sorted from blood, collected in a trial of the OX40 agonist ivuxolimab. The receptors stem from an adult with an advanced solid tumor such as melanoma, head and neck, liver or kidney cancer.

As concerns this clone: Relative to the germline gene, one junction end is altered; a read error may explain this. The chain combines TRBV7-7 with TRBJ2-5; D is tentatively TRBD1 or TRBD2 (5 bases each). Germline V CDR1 and CDR2: SSHAT, FNYEAQ (reference sequence). The CDR3 spans 14 residues. The CDR3 DNA reads TGTGCTAGCAGCCCTACCGGGACGCGGGAGACCCAGTACTTC. Translating it yields CASSPTGTRETQYF.

The genes are TRBV10-3 and TRBJ1-2; D gene uncertain. V dropped 10 bases and J dropped 8 bases, with 20 bases sitting between them. Germline V gives CDR1 ENHRY, CDR2 SYGVKD. The CDR3 spans 13 residues. CDR3 coding DNA: TGTGCCACCCTAGACCCCGGGAAATCAGGCTACACCTTC. This sequence encodes CATLDPGKSGYTF.

The J gene is TRBJ2-7, the V gene TRBV6-6, with D maybe TRBD1 (6 bases). V lost 5 bases, J lost 3 bases, and 14 bases lay in between. Per the germline V gene, CDR1 is MNHNY and CDR2 is SVGAGI (reference sequence). The CDR3 runs to 14 residues. CDR3 region: CASSPTDRYYEQYF. CDR3 sequence (DNA): TGTGCCAGCAGTCCTACTGACAGGTACTACGAGCAGTACTTC.

CDR3 sequence reads: CASRPGTLYEQYF. CDR3 in DNA: TGTGCCAGCAGGCCCGGGACACTCTACGAGCAGTACTTC. The V gene is TRBV28, the J gene TRBJ2-5, with D possibly matching TRBD1 (6 bases). The J call may be in error: the DNA end matches TRBJ2-7 better. From germline, CDR1 is MDHEN and CDR2 SYDVKM. The CDR3 is 13 amino acids.

V gene TRBV18 combines with J gene TRBJ2-1, with TRBD2 identical over 9 bases. The CDR3 runs 14 residues. Germline trimming cut 2 bases from V and 5 bases from J; bases unmatched to any gene: 1. Germline loops: CDR1 KGHSH, CDR2 LQKENI. The CDR3 DNA is TGTGCCAGCTCACCAATAGCGGGAGACAATGAGCAGTTCTTC. Translation gives CASSPIAGDNEQFF.

This CDR3 is CASRYDSSSYEQYF. Written as DNA, the CDR3 is TGTGCCAGCAGATACGACAGCAGCTCCTACGAGCAGTACTTC. J is TRBJ2-7 and V is TRBV7-2; D is possibly TRBD1 (5 bases). The V gene's germline CDR1 is SGHTA and CDR2 FQGNSA. V was trimmed by 6 bases and J by 0 bases, leaving 12 bases between them. This CDR3 comprises 14 residues.

V usage is TRBV5-1 and J usage is TRBJ1-6; D uncertain. CDR1 and CDR2 (germline): SGHRS, YFSETQ. The length of the CDR3 is 15 residues. The V end was cut by 0 bases, the J end by 6 bases, with 10 bases between. The CDR3 loop reads CASSLDASLNSPLHF. In nucleotides, the CDR3 is TGCGCCAGCAGCTTGGACGCCTCCCTTAATTCACCCCTCCACTTT.

This rearrangement joins TRBV5-1 to TRBJ2-5; D tentatively fits TRBD1 or TRBD2 (5 bases each). The CDR3 length is 15 residues. Germline V gene sequence: CDR1 SGHRS, CDR2 YFSETQ. Between the trimmed V and J ends, which lost 0 bases and 5 bases, there was a span of 14 bases. CDR3 coding DNA: TGCGCCAGCAGCTTGGCGGGGCCCGTTCGGGAGACCCAGTACTTC. Encoded protein: CASSLAGPVRETQYF.

The CDR3: CASSLGWGLGEKLFF. CDR3 DNA sequence: TGTGCCAGCAGCTTAGGGTGGGGGCTTGGGGAAAAACTGTTTTTT. The chain carries TRBV7-2 and TRBJ1-4, with a possible D match to TRBD1 (6 bases). Germline values: CDR1 SGHTA, CDR2 FQGNSA. V was cut by 1 base and J by 8 bases, with 14 bases left in between. The CDR3 has 15 amino acids.

CDR3 sequence (DNA): TGTGCCAGCAGCTTAGGACAGGGGTCCACAGATACGCAGTATTTT. It is translated as CASSLGQGSTDTQYF. The J gene is TRBJ2-3, the V gene TRBV7-9; 8 positions match TRBD1. J lost 2 bases, V lost 1 base, and 2 bases had no gene match. The CDR3 consists of 15 residues. Germline CDR1 SEHNR, CDR2 FQNEAQ (reference sequence).

The J gene is TRBJ2-7, the V gene TRBV5-1; D might be TRBD1 (6 bases). The CDR3 is 14 amino acids. The ends were cut back, 3 bases at V and 2 bases at J, with 12 bases in the middle. The germline CDR1 and CDR2 sequences are SGHRS and YFSETQ. The CDR3: CASSSGQTTYEQYF. CDR3 in DNA: TGCGCCAGCAGCTCCGGACAGACGACCTACGAGCAGTACTTC.

The chain couples TRBV6-5 to TRBJ2-5, with D maybe TRBD1 (7 bases). CDR1 is MNHEY, CDR2 SVGAGI, per germline. Trimming took 6 bases from V and 5 from J, leaving 10 bases between them. The CDR3 runs 12 residues. CDR3 DNA sequence: TGTGCCAGCAGGTCAGGGGGGGAGACCCAGTACTTC. Its translation is CASRSGGETQYF.

V gene TRBV4-3 combines with J gene TRBJ2-7, with 8 bases aligning to TRBD2. J lost 4 bases, V lost 0 bases, and 5 bases had no gene match. CDR1 is LGHNA and CDR2 is YSLEER in the germline V gene. CDR3 length: 15 residues. The CDR3 loop reads CASSQDNTSGYEQYF. CDR3 DNA: TGCGCCAGCAGCCAAGATAATACTAGCGGATACGAGCAGTACTTC.

V usage is TRBV11-2 and J usage is TRBJ1-6; D is unclear. In germline, CDR1 is SGHAT, CDR2 FQNNGV. The CDR3 sequence is 12 residues long. The V end lost 5 bases, the J end lost 10 bases, and 9 bases lay between the germline ends. The CDR3 sequence: CASSLVQSPLHF. In DNA, the CDR3 is TGTGCCAGCAGCCTGGTGCAATCACCCCTCCACTTT.

The V gene is TRBV4-3, the J gene TRBJ1-2; tentative D call: TRBD1 (6 bases). Trimming stripped 1 base from V and 5 bases from J, with 11 bases between. Germline values: CDR1 LGHNA, CDR2 YSLEER. CDR3 length equals 14 residues. CDR3 region: CASSQGTDSYGYTF. CDR3 in DNA: TGCGCCAGCAGCCAAGGTACGGACAGTTATGGCTACACCTTC.

This clone occurred a few times. The chain employs TRBV14 and TRBJ2-7; no reliable D call. The CDR3 is made up of 12 amino acids. Trimming took off 5 bases at V and 3 bases at J, with 8 bases between the two ends. CDR1 is SGHDN, CDR2 FVKESK, per germline. CDR3 loop: CASSTSRYEQYF. DNA of the CDR3: TGTGCCAGCAGCACCAGTCGCTACGAGCAGTACTTC. The variable domain in full, completed from reference TRBV14 and TRBJ2-7, reads EAGVTQFPSHSVIEKGQTVTLRCDPISGHDNLYWYRRVMGKEIKFLLHFVKESKQDESGMPNNRFLAERTGGTYSTLKVQPAELEDSGVYFCASSTSRYEQYFGPGTRLTVT.

This chain uses TRBV9 with TRBJ2-5, with 7 bases fitting TRBD1. The CDR3 spans 15 residues. Per the germline V gene, CDR1 is SGDLS and CDR2 is YYNGEE. V was pared by 4 bases and J by 0 bases, with 6 bases of the junction left unmatched. The DNA of the CDR3 is TGTGCCAGCAGCATTTTAGGGACAGACCAAGAGACCCAGTACTTC. Its protein is CASSILGTDQETQYF.

The chain links TRBV5-1 to TRBJ2-7; D is ambiguous. Germline V gene data show CDR1 as SGHRS and CDR2 as YFSETQ. This CDR3 has 13 amino acids. Trimming cost V 1 base and J 1 base, with 6 bases left between them. The CDR3 spells CASSLSPSYEQYF. DNA for the CDR3: TGCGCCAGCAGCTTGAGTCCTTCCTACGAGCAGTACTTC.

In its sample, this clone was seen a few times. One end of the junction varies from germline; a read error may be responsible. The chain recombines TRBV20-1 with TRBJ1-2; D remains unclear. The germline V gene encodes CDR1 DFQATT and CDR2 SNEGSKA (reference sequence). The CDR3 spans 11 residues. CDR3 in amino acids: CSARYGVATSF. In DNA, the CDR3 is TGCAGTGCTAGATATGGGGTGGCGACCTCCTTC.

This rearrangement joins TRBV19 to TRBJ1-5; the D is unclear. Germline CDR1 and CDR2: LNHDA and SQIVND (reference sequence). The CDR3 runs 16 residues. V was cut by 3 bases and J by 1 base, with 13 bases left in between. The DNA for the CDR3 is TGTGCCAGTAGTATCTGGACGGGAACGAGCAATCAGCCCCAGCATTTT. It encodes CASSIWTGTSNQPQHF.

This chain uses TRBV4-3 with TRBJ1-2; D ambiguous. Germline values: CDR1 LGHNA, CDR2 YSLEER. The CDR3 spans 15 residues. Trimming pared 0 bases from V and 5 bases from J, leaving 13 bases between. CDR3 sequence: CASSQDVAAPYGYTF. The CDR3 DNA is TGCGCCAGCAGCCAAGATGTGGCGGCTCCATATGGCTACACCTTC.